Shown below are 18 T cell receptor beta chains from a single sample sequenced in a study of blood T cell repertoires in COVID-19. The data were produced by immunoSEQ multiplex PCR, yet TCRdb's version contains in-frame clones alone and is incomplete. This sample yields 65,000 to 85,000 clones, of which 60% to 75% are seen a single time; approximately 5.8% belongs to the top ten. Input material: peripheral blood. The receptors were sampled from a man between 50 and 59 years old with active or convalescent COVID-19.

The V gene is TRBV4-1, the J gene TRBJ1-1; unclear D gene. Germline assignment: CDR1 MGHRA and CDR2 YSYEKL. Trimming stripped 1 base from V and 8 bases from J, with 5 bases between. This CDR3 is 11 amino acids long. In DNA, the CDR3 is TGCGCCAGCAGCCAAGGCAGAGAAGCTTTCTTT. This encodes CASSQGREAFF.

V usage is TRBV6-4 and J usage is TRBJ1-1; 8 bases agree with TRBD1. J lost 2 bases, V lost 6 bases, and 5 bases had no gene match. Germline V lookup: CDR1 MRHNA, CDR2 SNTAGT. The CDR3 is 14 amino acids. CDR3 nucleotide sequence: TGTGCCAGCAGGAACACAGGGGGAAACACTGAAGCTTTCTTT. The encoded protein is CASRNTGGNTEAFF.

This clone has more than one count but fewer than ten. The chain is built from TRBV7-2 and TRBJ2-2; TRBD1 matches at 9 bases. Trimming took 6 bases from V and 7 from J; bases not matched to a gene: 6. CDR3 length: 14 amino acids. In germline, CDR1 is SGHTA, CDR2 FQGNSA. DNA of the CDR3: TGTGCCAGCAGACCGGGACAGGGTTTCGGGGAGCTGTTTTTT. This sequence encodes CASRPGQGFGELFF.

The gene calls are TRBV24-1 and TRBJ2-2; D perhaps matches TRBD1 (6 bases). This CDR3 spans 17 amino acids. V lost 4 bases and J lost 5, with 19 bases in between. Germline V gene data show CDR1 as KGHDR and CDR2 as SFDVKD. CDR3 sequence (DNA): TGTGCCACCAGTGACTACAGGGAATCCCCACTTACCGGGGAGCTGTTTTTT. Translation gives CATSDYRESPLTGELFF.

The rearrangement uses TRBV13 and TRBJ1-1; 7 positions agree with TRBD1. The V gene's germline CDR1 is PRHDT and CDR2 FYEKMQ (reference sequence). The J segment lost 10 bases and the V segment lost 1 base, leaving 9 bases of the junction unmatched. This CDR3 has 14 amino acids. The CDR3 is CASSLVVTQGGAFF. The CDR3 DNA follows: TGTGCCAGCAGCTTAGTAGTGACCCAGGGGGGAGCTTTCTTT.

The chain has TRBV19 and TRBJ2-2; D gene uncertain. Germline-derived CDR1 and CDR2 are LNHDA and SQIVND (reference sequence). The V end lost 6 bases, the J end lost 0 bases, and 14 bases lay between the germline ends. CDR3 length equals 16 residues. The CDR3, as DNA: TGTGCCAGTAGGACAACATGGGCAGCGAACACCGGGGAGCTGTTTTTT. Translating it yields CASRTTWAANTGELFF.

The chain links TRBV6-2 or TRBV6-3 to TRBJ1-2, with 9 bases identical to TRBD1. CDR3 size: 17 residues. V trimming: 2 bases; J trimming: 4 bases; junction bases outside the gene matches: 11. Germline V gives CDR1 MNHEY, CDR2 SVGEGT. The CDR3 region has the DNA TGTGCCAGCAGTTACGGTCCTGGACAGGGGTTCGGCTATGGCTACACCTTC. This encodes CASSYGPGQGFGYGYTF.

The chain has TRBV7-2 and TRBJ2-2; tentatively, D is TRBD1 (6 bases). The CDR3 totals 13 residues. Trimming cost V 3 bases and J 7 bases, with 9 bases left between them. The V gene's germline CDR1 is SGHTA and CDR2 FQGNSA. CDR3: CASSLGDIGELFF. CDR3 bases: TGTGCCAGCAGCTTGGGGGACATCGGGGAGCTGTTTTTT.

This chain joins TRBV3-1 (or the pseudogene TRBV3-2) and TRBJ1-1; no reliable D call. Germline CDR1 and CDR2: LGHDT and YNNKEL (reference sequence). Between the trimmed V and J ends, which lost 0 bases and 0 bases, there was a span of 5 bases. CDR3 length equals 14 residues. The CDR3 protein is CASSQDRMNTEAFF. The CDR3 region has the DNA TGTGCCAGCAGCCAAGACAGAATGAACACTGAAGCTTTCTTT.

This clone turned up a few times. The V and J genes are TRBV19 and TRBJ2-7; 12 bases agree with TRBD1. The CDR3 runs 17 residues. Losses at the gene ends were 5 bases for V and 6 bases for J; bases not matched to a gene: 14. Germline V gene lookup returns CDR1 LNHDA and CDR2 SQIVND (reference sequence). The CDR3 sequence is CASSLTPGTGGKVEQYF. The CDR3 DNA reads as TGTGCCAGTAGTCTAACTCCCGGGACAGGGGGCAAAGTCGAGCAGTACTTC.

This clone appeared a single time. This chain uses TRBV29-1 with TRBJ2-3; no definite D call. V lost 8 bases to trimming and J lost 4 bases, with 19 bases between them. Germline CDR1 SQVTM, CDR2 ANQGSEA. This CDR3 has 14 amino acids. CDR3 DNA sequence: TGCAGCTCCCTCGCGAACCTCGCCCCAGATACGCAGTATTTT. Protein sequence: CSSLANLAPDTQYF.

This clone came up a few times. The J gene is TRBJ2-5, the V gene TRBV5-4; D is undetermined. V was clipped by 4 bases and J by 5 bases, with 15 bases between them. CDR1 is SGHNT and CDR2 is YYREEE in the germline V gene (reference sequence). The CDR3 contains 14 residues. In DNA, the CDR3 is TGTGCCAGCAGCCGTCCACCCACGAGGGAGACCCAGTACTTC. This translates into CASSRPPTRETQYF.

This rearrangement joins TRBV5-1 to TRBJ2-1; 11 nucleotides agree with TRBD1. The germline gives CDR1 SGHRS, CDR2 YFSETQ. The CDR3 length is 15 residues. The V and J ends lost 0 bases and 7 bases, in that order; junction bases with no gene match: 3. CDR3 loop: CASSLEGQGGNEQFF. The CDR3 bases are TGCGCCAGCAGCTTGGAGGGACAGGGGGGTAATGAGCAGTTCTTC.

The V gene is TRBV7-2, the J gene TRBJ2-1; 9 positions agree with TRBD2. Germline lookup yields CDR1 SGHTA and CDR2 FQGNSA. CDR3 size: 17 residues. J was trimmed by 5 bases and V by 5 bases; bases with no gene match: 13. For the CDR3, the DNA is TGTGCCAGCAGCCCCCGAGAACTAGCGGGTCTCGACAATGAGCAGTTCTTC. Translation: CASSPRELAGLDNEQFF.

This chain uses TRBV5-1 with TRBJ2-5, with 9 bases fitting TRBD2. Germline V gene lookup returns CDR1 SGHRS and CDR2 YFSETQ. This CDR3 spans 15 amino acids. V lost 0 bases to trimming and J lost 2 bases; unmatched junction nucleotides: 2. CDR3 residues: CASSLERGAQETQYF. The CDR3 region has the DNA TGCGCCAGCAGCTTGGAGCGGGGGGCACAAGAGACCCAGTACTTC.

This clone was seen only once. The rearrangement uses TRBV6-2 or TRBV6-3 and TRBJ2-7; 10 bases match TRBD1. V was clipped by 2 bases and J by 3 bases; unmatched bases: 7. The germline CDR1 and CDR2 sequences are MNHEY and SVGEGT. The CDR3 loop spans 16 amino acids. CDR3 coding DNA: TGTGCCAGCAGTTACGACCGGACAGGGGGGATCTACGAGCAGTACTTC. Translation gives CASSYDRTGGIYEQYF.

The gene calls are TRBV20-1 and TRBJ1-5; a possible D gene is TRBD1 (6 bases). Germline V gene sequence: CDR1 DFQATT, CDR2 SNEGSKA (reference sequence). The CDR3 runs 17 residues. Trimming shortened V by 3 bases and J by 2 bases, and 20 bases separated the two germline ends. The CDR3 region is CSASLYEGGVGNQPQHF. Written as DNA, the CDR3 is TGCAGTGCTAGTCTATACGAAGGGGGAGTGGGCAATCAGCCCCAGCATTTT.

This clone came up once. The chain employs TRBV6-5 and TRBJ2-3; 7 bases agree with TRBD1. The CDR3 has 12 residues. CDR1 is MNHEY and CDR2 is SVGAGI in the germline V gene. After removal of 10 bases from V and 4 bases from J, the junction contained 5 bases not matched to a gene. The CDR3, as DNA: TGTGCCAACGGGACAGCTCCAGATACGCAGTATTTT. Amino acid sequence: CANGTAPDTQYF.